Listed here are 15 T cell receptor beta chains from one sample, sequenced in a study of regulatory T cells in long-lasting Graves disease. Time point noted: newly diagnosed GD, antithyroid drugs for less than 3 months. Construction of the TCR library relied on RNA isolated from PBMCs. Assembly of TCR beta libraries relied on iRepertoire HTBI primers together with Arm-PCR of CDR3 regions. Via MiXCR, TCRdb re-called the multiplex PCR reads, giving one row per CDR3 protein. The top ten hold about 20% of the sample, which has hundreds of thousands of distinct CDR3 sequences, roughly 16% seen once. The same data also contributed to another study, on T cells in Graves' hyperthyroidism and ophthalmopathy.

The specimen comprised peripheral blood mononuclear cells (PBMCs), sampled at new diagnosis, from a patient treated with antithyroid drugs. These TCRs come from a woman aged 25 to 39 with Graves disease.

This clonotype was seen many times. The J gene is TRBJ1-2, the V gene TRBV15; 9 bases line up with TRBD1. The CDR3 has 16 amino acids. The germline gives CDR1 LNHNV, CDR2 YYDKDF (reference sequence). Germline trimming cut 1 base from V and 2 bases from J; bases unmatched to any gene: 5. CDR3 nucleotide sequence: TGTGCCACCAGCAGAGGGACAGGGGATGCGAACTATGGCTACACCTTC. Translating gives CATSRGTGDANYGYTF. Full variable domain (outside the CDR3, taken from reference TRBV15 and TRBJ1-2): DAMVIQNPRYQVTQFGKPVTLSCSQTLNHNVMYWYQQKSSQAPKLLFHYYDKDFNNEADTPDNFQSRRPNTSFCFLDIRSPGLGDTAMYLCATSRGTGDANYGYTFGSGTRLTVV.

This clonotype came up many times. The chain is built from TRBV18 and TRBJ2-7; D remains ambiguous. Per germline, CDR1 KGHSH and CDR2 LQKENI. This CDR3 spans 12 amino acids. The V and J ends lost 3 bases and 0 bases respectively, with 3 bases between them. The CDR3 sequence: CASSPPSYEQYF. CDR3 coding DNA: TGTGCCAGCTCACCTCCCTCCTACGAGCAGTACTTC.

As regards this clonotype: Likely a read error: the CDR3 ends without its conserved phenylalanine or tryptophan. The J gene is TRBJ2-7, the V gene TRBV24-1, with a tentative D call TRBD1 (5 bases). Germline assignment: CDR1 KGHDR and CDR2 SFDVKD. The CDR3 spans 15 residues. CDR3 in amino acids: CASSLKGESSYEQYL. The CDR3 nucleotides read TGTGCCAGCAGTTTAAAAGGGGAAAGCTCCTACGAGCAGTACCTC.

To note about this clonotype: A far larger clone is just one base off, so this is likely a read error. V usage is TRBV6-1 and J usage is TRBJ2-7; D might be TRBD1 (6 bases). In germline, CDR1 is MNHNS, CDR2 SASEGT. This CDR3 region has 14 residues. In DNA form, the CDR3 reads TGTGCCAGCACCTGGCAGGGGTGGTCCTGCGAGCAGTACTTC. Protein sequence: CASTWQGWSCEQYF.

This clonotype was recorded at least ten times. The chain combines TRBV7-3 with TRBJ2-3; tentatively, D is TRBD2 (5 bases). This CDR3 is built from 15 residues. Trimming removed 1 base at V and 0 bases at J, with 8 bases between. CDR1 SGHTA and CDR2 FQGTGA come from the germline V gene. CDR3 DNA sequence: TGTGCCAGCAGCTTAATCGGCGGGAGCACAGATACGCAGTATTTT. It encodes CASSLIGGSTDTQYF. The variable domain in full, with the rest retrieved from reference TRBV7-3 and TRBJ2-3, is GAGVSQTPSNKVTEKGKYVELRCDPISGHTALYWYRQSLGQGPEFLIYFQGTGAADDSGLPNDRFFAVRPEGSVSTLKIQRTERGDSAVYLCASSLIGGSTDTQYFGPGTRLTVL.

This clonotype was detected a few times. The rearrangement uses TRBV29-1 and TRBJ2-7; D ambiguous. V lost 7 bases, J lost 6 bases, and 10 bases lay in between. Germline values: CDR1 SQVTM, CDR2 ANQGSEA. The CDR3 covers 10 residues. Here the CDR3 DNA reads TGCAGCGCCAGAGAGCGCGAGCAGTACTTC. Protein product: CSAREREQYF.

This clonotype was seen only a few times. The genes are TRBV3-1 and TRBJ2-5, with 12 positions matching TRBD2. This CDR3 spans 17 amino acids. Germline lookup yields CDR1 LGHDT and CDR2 YNNKEL (reference sequence). V was clipped by 2 bases and J by 2 bases; unmatched bases: 6. The CDR3 bases are TGTGCCAGCAGCCAACCGACTAGCGGGAGTTGGCAAGAGACCCAGTACTTC. Translation gives CASSQPTSGSWQETQYF.

This clonotype was recorded at least ten times. The chain combines TRBV19 with TRBJ1-5, with 7 bases fitting TRBD1. This CDR3 is built from 15 residues. V lost 9 bases to trimming and J lost 1 base; unmatched junction nucleotides: 9. CDR1 is LNHDA, CDR2 SQIVND, per germline (reference sequence). CDR3 protein: CASGTVVHSNQPQHF. The CDR3 coding sequence is TGTGCCAGCGGGACAGTGGTCCACAGCAATCAGCCCCAGCATTTT. Supplemented by reference TRBV19 and TRBJ1-5, the full variable domain reads DGGITQSPKYLFRKEGQNVTLSCEQNLNHDAMYWYRQDPGQGLRLIYYSQIVNDFQKGDIAEGYSVSREKKESFPLTVTSAQKNPTAFYLCASGTVVHSNQPQHFGDGTRLSIL.

Many counts were recorded for this clonotype. The rearrangement uses TRBV7-2 and TRBJ2-5; D is possibly TRBD1 (6 bases). The CDR3 contains 16 residues. Per the germline V gene, CDR1 is SGHTA and CDR2 is FQGNSA. V lost 4 bases to trimming and J lost 2 bases, with 17 bases between them. CDR3 in DNA: TGTGCCAGCAGCTCGCCTCTAGGTACAGGGCAAGAGACCCAGTACTTC. As protein: CASSSPLGTGQETQYF.

A few counts support this clonotype. The chain has TRBV4-2 and TRBJ1-5; the match to TRBD1 covers 10 bases. This CDR3 is 15 amino acids long. V lost 5 bases, J lost 7 bases, and 8 bases stayed unmatched. Germline V lookup: CDR1 LGHNA, CDR2 YNFKEQ. CDR3 DNA sequence: TGTGCCAGCAGCGCACTAGGACAGGGGGGGCAGCCCCAGCATTTT. Protein sequence: CASSALGQGGQPQHF.

This clonotype was detected ten times or more. The CDR3 reads CASSLVGGGGTEAFF. The CDR3 coding sequence is TGTGCCAGCAGCTTAGTCGGGGGAGGTGGCACTGAAGCTTTCTTT. This chain links TRBV7-8 with TRBJ1-1; tentative D call: TRBD1 (5 bases). V was clipped by 1 base and J by 4 bases, with 13 bases between them. The CDR3 has 15 residues. Germline CDR1 is SGHVS and CDR2 is FQNEAQ.

Notes on this clonotype: A read error may be the cause here, since a much bigger clone is one base away. The DNA for the CDR3 is TGTGCCAACAGTTTACCCGCGACGGTGGGAGCCCTCCACTTT. Residues: CANSLPATVGALHF. The chain joins TRBV28 to TRBJ1-6; the D is unclear. The CDR3 contains 14 residues. The germline CDR1 and CDR2 sequences are MDHEN and SYDVKM.

Many counts were recorded for this clonotype. V is TRBV7-9 and J is TRBJ2-7, with TRBD2 matching 13 bases. The germline V gene encodes CDR1 SEHNR and CDR2 FQNEAQ (reference sequence). The CDR3 runs 19 residues. V lost 4 bases to trimming and J lost 3 bases; unmatched junction nucleotides: 15. The CDR3 loop reads CASSSGLAGVMASLYEQYF. The CDR3 region has the DNA TGTGCCAGCAGCTCCGGACTAGCGGGAGTTATGGCCTCTCTCTACGAGCAGTACTTC.

As to this clonotype: This may come from a read error, since a much larger clone is one base off. The V gene is TRBV3-1, the J gene TRBJ2-3, with D uncertain. Germline CDR1 and CDR2: LGHDT and YNNKEL (reference sequence). Trimming removed 4 bases at V and 9 bases at J, with 17 bases between. CDR3 length: 14 residues. DNA of the CDR3: TGTGCCAGCAGCCCGCTCACCCTTGTGAGAACGCAGTATTTT. It is translated as CASSPLTLVRTQYF.

This clonotype occurred a few times. The chain uses TRBV20-1 and TRBJ1-6; 8 nucleotides agree with TRBD1. Per germline, CDR1 DFQATT and CDR2 SNEGSKA (reference sequence). V was pared by 6 bases and J by 5 bases, with 9 bases of the junction left unmatched. This CDR3 has 15 residues. The CDR3 reads CSAPLDRADNSPLHF. CDR3 bases: TGCAGTGCCCCTTTGGACAGGGCCGATAATTCACCCCTCCACTTT.